The clone carrying this T cell receptor (beta chain) occurred a few times. The sample originates from a study of technical replicates of blood from a handful of donors. The table came from immunoSEQ multiplex PCR; TCRdb's copy has only in-frame clones and leaves some out. The repertoire holds about 76,000 clones, with 75% to 95% as singletons. CDR3 length equals 16 residues. V lost 5 bases to trimming and J lost 2 bases; unmatched junction nucleotides: 8. CDR1 is SGHAT, CDR2 FQNNGV, per germline. This sequence joins TRBV11-2 and TRBJ1-5; 8 nucleotides line up with TRBD1. The sequenced sample was T cells isolated from PBMCs. This clonotype was sampled from a human donor in good health. CDR3 residues: CASSAQGEVGNQPQHF. CDR3 in DNA: TGTGCCAGCAGCGCACAGGGGGAGGTCGGCAATCAGCCCCAGCATTTT.